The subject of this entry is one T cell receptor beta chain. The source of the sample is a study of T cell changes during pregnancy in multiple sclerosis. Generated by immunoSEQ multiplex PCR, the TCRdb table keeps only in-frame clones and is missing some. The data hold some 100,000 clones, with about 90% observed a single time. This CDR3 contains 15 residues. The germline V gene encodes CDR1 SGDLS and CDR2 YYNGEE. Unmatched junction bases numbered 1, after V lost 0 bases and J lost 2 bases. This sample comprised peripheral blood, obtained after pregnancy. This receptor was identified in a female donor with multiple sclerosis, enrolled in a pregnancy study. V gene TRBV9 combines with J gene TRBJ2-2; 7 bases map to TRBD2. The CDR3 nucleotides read TGTGCCAGCAGCGTAGGCGGGGGTAACACCGGGGAGCTGTTTTTT. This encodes CASSVGGGNTGELFF.